This T cell receptor (beta chain) is from a study of blood T cells in healthy people across ages. With 5 bases clipped from V and 4 bases from J, the junction kept 6 bases outside the gene matches. The V gene's germline CDR1 is SGHTA and CDR2 FQGTGA. This CDR3 has 15 amino acids. This clonotype has just a few counts. Then a second PCR, running about 7 to 11 cycles, was carried out with a sample-barcoded 5' primer and a J-beta primer mix. TCRdb re-called the 5' RACE reads through MiXCR, storing one row per CDR3 protein. The sample holds 1.5 million to 2 million distinct CDR3 sequences, approximately 30% seen once. At least 7 million PBMCs were isolated per sample. The total RNA that was extracted per sample amounted to at least 5 micrograms.

Sequenced material: blood. The chain recombines TRBV7-3 with TRBJ2-3, with TRBD2 matching 10 bases. The receptor was derived from a woman aged 30 to 39 in good health. The CDR3 reads CASSNSGGKADTQYF. The CDR3, as DNA: TGTGCCAGCAGCAATAGCGGGGGGAAGGCAGATACGCAGTATTTT. The full variable domain, rest sourced from reference TRBV7-3 and TRBJ2-3, is GAGVSQTPSNKVTEKGKYVELRCDPISGHTALYWYRQSLGQGPEFLIYFQGTGAADDSGLPNDRFFAVRPEGSVSTLKIQRTERGDSAVYLCASSNSGGKADTQYFGPGTRLTVL.